These 2 T cell receptor beta chains came from one sample sequenced in a study of cytomegalovirus exposure and HLA in healthy donors. Use of 60 Vbeta and 13 Jbeta primers characterized the PCR. The repertoire was sequenced with immunoSEQ multiplex PCR; TCRdb's copy has only in-frame clones and lacks some. The data contain approximately 150,000 clones, over 75% of them seen just once; the ten biggest clones take up less than 2.5%. The sequenced material came from PBMCs. The receptors here all came from a male donor in good health and CMV-seronegative.

The table lists this clone with a few counts. The chain recombines TRBV19 with TRBJ1-3, with D maybe TRBD1 (5 bases). Germline V CDR1 and CDR2: LNHDA, SQIVND (reference sequence). With 3 bases removed from V and 2 bases from J, the gap between germline ends came to 11 bases. The CDR3 loop spans 15 amino acids. In DNA, the CDR3 is TGTGCCAGTAGTATTGGAGGGGCTGCTGGAAACACCATATATTTT. This gives the protein CASSIGGAAGNTIYF.

V and J are TRBV2 and TRBJ2-7; 7 bases match TRBD2. V trimming: 3 bases; J trimming: 0 bases; junction bases outside the gene matches: 11. The CDR3 is 17 residues long. The germline V gene has CDR1 SNHLY and CDR2 FYNNEI. The DNA for the CDR3 is TGTGCCAGCAGTGATCCGCGACTAGCTCAATACTCCTACGAGCAGTACTTC. Translating gives CASSDPRLAQYSYEQYF.